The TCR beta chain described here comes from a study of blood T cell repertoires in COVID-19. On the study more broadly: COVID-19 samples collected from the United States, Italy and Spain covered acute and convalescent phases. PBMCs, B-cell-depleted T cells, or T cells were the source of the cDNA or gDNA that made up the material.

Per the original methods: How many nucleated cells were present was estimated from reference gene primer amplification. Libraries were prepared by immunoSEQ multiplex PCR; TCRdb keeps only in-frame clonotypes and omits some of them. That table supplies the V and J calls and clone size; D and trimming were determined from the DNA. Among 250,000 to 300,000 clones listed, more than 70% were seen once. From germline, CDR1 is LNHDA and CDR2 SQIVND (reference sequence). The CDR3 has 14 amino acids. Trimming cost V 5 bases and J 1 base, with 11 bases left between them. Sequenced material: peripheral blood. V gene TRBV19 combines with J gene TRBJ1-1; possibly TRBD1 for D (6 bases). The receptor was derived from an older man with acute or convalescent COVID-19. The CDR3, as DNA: TGTGCCAGTAGTCCCCTGGGACAGAACACTGAAGCTTTCTTT. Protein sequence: CASSPLGQNTEAFF.